This TCR beta chain was identified in a study of PD-1 blockade in classical Hodgkin lymphoma. The study, taken as a whole, reports: Whoever responded completely had baseline diversity much like that seen in newly diagnosed patients. Healthy donors were reported to have higher baseline TCR diversity than newly diagnosed patients. In CD4+ cells, TCR diversity went up significantly by C4D1, but in CD8+ cells it did not.

Notes on this clone: As yet, its antigen is unknown.

Indicated time point: cycle 4 day 1 (C4D1), after less than 7 weeks of nivolumab. In every patient, relapse followed autologous stem cell transplantation, while exposure to brentuximab vedotin differed. Classification of best responses gave complete response, partial response or progressive disease. Germline CDR1 MDHEN, CDR2 SYDVKM. V lost 3 bases and J lost 7, with 9 bases in between. CDR3 size: 13 residues. Measured with immunoSEQ multiplex PCR; TCRdb has only the in-frame clones, and not every one. The table lists 40,000 to 65,000 clones, roughly 86% of them singletons. The V gene is TRBV28, the J gene TRBJ1-4, with D possibly being TRBD1 (6 bases). The sequenced sample was peripheral blood mononuclear cells (PBMCs), obtained before the fourth cycle of nivolumab. The TCR originated in a human donor with classical Hodgkin lymphoma. The CDR3 DNA reads TGTGCCAGCAGTTTCAGGGGAGGTGAAAAACTGTTTTTT. It yields the protein CASSFRGGEKLFF.